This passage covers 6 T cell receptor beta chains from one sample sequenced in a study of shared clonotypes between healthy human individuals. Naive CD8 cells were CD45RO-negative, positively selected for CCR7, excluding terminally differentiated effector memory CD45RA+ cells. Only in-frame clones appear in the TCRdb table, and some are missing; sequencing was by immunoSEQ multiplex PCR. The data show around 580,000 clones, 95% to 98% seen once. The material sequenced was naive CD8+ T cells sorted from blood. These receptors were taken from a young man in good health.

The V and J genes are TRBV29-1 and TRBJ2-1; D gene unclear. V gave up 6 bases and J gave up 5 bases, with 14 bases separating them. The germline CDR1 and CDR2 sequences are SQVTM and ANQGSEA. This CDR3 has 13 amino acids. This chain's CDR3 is CSVERQTDNEQFF. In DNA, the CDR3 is TGCAGCGTAGAACGGCAGACCGACAATGAGCAGTTCTTC.

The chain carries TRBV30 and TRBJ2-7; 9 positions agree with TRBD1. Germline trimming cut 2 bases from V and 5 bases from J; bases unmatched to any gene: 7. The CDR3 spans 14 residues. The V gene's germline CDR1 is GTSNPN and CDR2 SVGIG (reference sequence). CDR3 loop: CAWSTGTGIDEQYF. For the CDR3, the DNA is TGTGCCTGGAGTACCGGGACAGGGATTGACGAGCAGTACTTC.

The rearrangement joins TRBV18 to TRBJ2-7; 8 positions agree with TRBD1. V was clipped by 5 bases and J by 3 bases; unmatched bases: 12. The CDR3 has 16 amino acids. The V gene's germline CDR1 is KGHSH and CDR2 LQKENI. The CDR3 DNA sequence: TGTGCCAGCTCAAGTGATGGGTCCGGGACAGGCTACGAGCAGTACTTC. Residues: CASSSDGSGTGYEQYF.

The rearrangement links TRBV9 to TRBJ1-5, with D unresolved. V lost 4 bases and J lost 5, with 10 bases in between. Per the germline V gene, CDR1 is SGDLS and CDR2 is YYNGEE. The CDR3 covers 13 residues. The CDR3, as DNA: TGTGCCAGCAGCCCAGGATCCGATCAGCCCCAGCATTTT. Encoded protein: CASSPGSDQPQHF.

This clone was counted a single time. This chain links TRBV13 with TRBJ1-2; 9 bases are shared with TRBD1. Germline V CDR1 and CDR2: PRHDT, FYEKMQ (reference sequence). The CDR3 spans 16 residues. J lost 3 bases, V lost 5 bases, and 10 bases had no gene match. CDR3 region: CASSPQGAGPYYGYTF. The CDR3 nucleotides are TGTGCCAGCAGCCCACAGGGGGCAGGCCCTTACTATGGCTACACCTTC.

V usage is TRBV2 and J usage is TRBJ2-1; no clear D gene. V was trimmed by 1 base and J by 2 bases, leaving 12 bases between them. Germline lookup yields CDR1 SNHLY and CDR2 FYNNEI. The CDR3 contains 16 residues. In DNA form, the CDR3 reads TGTGCCAGCAGTGAAGTGGCCTCGGGCCCCTACAATGAGCAGTTCTTC. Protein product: CASSEVASGPYNEQFF.